This paragraph reports one T cell receptor beta chain. There is no known antigen for this receptor. No much larger clone exists at a distance of one base, and base qualities are not known. Inclusive of the bounding cysteine and phenylalanine, the CDR3 is 14 residues long. The DNA shown is the 42-base CDR3, in frame from base 1. Per the germline V gene, SNHLY is the CDR1 and FYNNEI is the CDR2. The germline V end is reduced by 8 bases and the J end by 4 bases; junction bases left unmatched: 11. Preparation of the library involved the immunoSEQ multiplex PCR assay. TCRdb's version of the immuneACCESS table is confined to in-frame rearrangements and falls short of the full clone set. An unresolved V gene accounts for under half of the shortfall where checked; the remainder is of unknown origin. In all, the sample holds about 45,000 clones, and 70% to 90% of those were seen once. Together, the top ten hold about 2% of the sample.

This sample is part of a study of T cell changes during pregnancy in multiple sclerosis (dated by TCRdb to the late 2010s). General notes on the study: Changes in the T cell repertoire over the course of pregnancy were examined in this study in women with multiple sclerosis.

The rearranged chain carries TRBV2 and TRBJ2-7, and TRBD1 aligns with 7 junction nucleotides. Material: peripheral blood, obtained in the first trimester of pregnancy. This receptor was identified in a female donor with multiple sclerosis, enrolled in a pregnancy study. The sequenced DNA is TGTGCCAGCGGGGGTTTAAACAGGGGTTACGAGCAGTACTTC. It translates as CASGGLNRGYEQYF.